These T cell receptor beta chains were read from a single sample in a study of CD8 T cells in ankylosing spondylitis. From the 5' RACE reads, TCRdb called clonotypes with MiXCR, one entry per CDR3 protein. The data show just over 150,000 distinct CDR3 sequences, about 17% seen once. The sample was blood, either unsorted or a sorted T cell fraction (not recorded which). Source of these receptors: a male donor with ankylosing spondylitis or in good health (not recorded which). The CDR3 runs from the conserved cysteine through the conserved F or W. The D gene is left open where the match is weak. A row's size may be missing; if present it is once, few, many or a size class.

CDR3 length	V gene	D gene	clone size	J gene	CDR3 DNA	CDR3 protein
16	TRBV28	TRBD2	.	TRBJ2-3	TGTGCCAACAGTTTATCGCGAGCGGGAGGAGGAAATACGCAGTATTTT	CANSLSRAGGGNTQYF
17	TRBV5-6	TRBD2	many	TRBJ2-1	TGTGCCAGCAGCTCGGAACTAGCGGGAGGTTCCTACAATGAGCAGTTCTTC	CASSSELAGGSYNEQFF
10	TRBV29-1	.	many	TRBJ2-1	TGCAGCGTTGCTGGTAGTGAGCAGTTCTTC	CSVAGSEQFF
16	TRBV5-1	TRBD2	many	TRBJ2-3	TGCGCCAGCAGAAGGACTAGCGGGAGTCCCCCAGATACGCAGTATTTT	CASRRTSGSPPDTQYF
11	TRBV29-1	.	few	TRBJ1-1	TGCAGCGTTGACGGACGGATCAAAGCTTTCTTT	CSVDGRIKAFF
11	TRBV20-1	.	few	TRBJ1-2	TGCAGTGCTAGCCGGGGCAGGAGCTACACCTTC	CSASRGRSYTF
15	TRBV29-1	TRBD1	.	TRBJ2-2	TGCAGCGTCGGAGAGGGGGCTCTGAACACCGGGGAGCTGTTTTTT	CSVGEGALNTGELFF
11	TRBV28	.	.	TRBJ2-3	TGTGCCAGCAGGTATACAGATACGCAGTATTTT	CASRYTDTQYF
18	TRBV28	TRBD1	many	TRBJ2-1	TGTGCCAGCAGTTTCCCTGATCTACTGGGGACAGGTTTGGCCGGGCAGTTCTTC	CASSFPDLLGTGLAGQFF
14	TRBV7-9	TRBD2	.	TRBJ2-1	TGTGCCAGCAGAACTAGCGGAGTATACAATGAGCAGTTCTTC	CASRTSGVYNEQFF
14	TRBV10-3	.	few	TRBJ2-5	TGTGCCATCAGTGATGGGGCTGGGCAAGAGACCCAGTACTTC	CAISDGAGQETQYF
13	TRBV5-6	.	many	TRBJ2-3	TGTGCCAGCAGCTGGGGACGGTCAGATACGCAGTATTTT	CASSWGRSDTQYF
14	TRBV27	TRBD1	.	TRBJ1-2	TGTGCCAGCAGTCAAGGGGGCGATTCTGTTGGCTACACCTTC	CASSQGGDSVGYTF
13	TRBV5-1	.	many	TRBJ1-5	TGCGCCAGCACCCACAGCCACAATCAGCCCCAGCATTTT	CASTHSHNQPQHF
16	TRBV6-1	TRBD2	few	TRBJ2-3	TGTGCCAGCAGCGGGACTAGCGGGAGAGTCCCAGATACGCAGTATTTT	CASSGTSGRVPDTQYF
16	TRBV28	.	.	TRBJ2-5	TGTGCCAGCAGTTTCCTTACATTCAGACAGTTGGAGACCCAGTACTTC	CASSFLTFRQLETQYF
14	TRBV6-2/TRBV6-3	.	.	TRBJ1-1	TGTGCCAGCACCCTTGGGGGGGCGAGCACTGAAGCTTTCTTT	CASTLGGASTEAFF
14	TRBV6-1	.	many	TRBJ2-4	TGTGCCAGCGGACTGACCCTAGCCAAAAACATTCAGTACTTC	CASGLTLAKNIQYF
15	TRBV24-1	TRBD1	few	TRBJ2-2	TGTGCCACCAGTGACTCCACAATCGAGGACAGGGGGCTGTTTTTT	CATSDSTIEDRGLFF
12	TRBV24-1	.	few	TRBJ1-2	TGTGCCACCAGTGATCGGAGGGGTGGCTACACCTTC	CATSDRRGGYTF
15	TRBV5-1	TRBD1	many	TRBJ1-1	TGCGCCAGCAGCTCGAGACGACAGGGGAACACTGAAGCTTTCTTT	CASSSRRQGNTEAFF
14	TRBV12-3/TRBV12-4	.	.	TRBJ1-1	TGTGCCAGCAGACGAGAACAGGGAATCTCTGAAACTTTCTTT	CASRREQGISETFF
12	TRBV28	TRBD1	many	TRBJ2-5	TGTGCCAGCAGTTTCAGGGGGCGTACCCAGTACTTC	CASSFRGRTQYF
13	TRBV6-1	TRBD2	few	TRBJ2-7	TGTGCCACCTCGGGGGGGGAATTTTACGAGCAGTACTTC	CATSGGEFYEQYF
13	TRBV7-2	.	few	TRBJ2-5	TGTGCCAGCAGCTTATGGGCTGAGGAGACCCAGTACTTC	CASSLWAEETQYF
15	TRBV5-1	.	few	TRBJ1-4	TGCGCCAGCAGCCTCGCCGCGGGGCGGGGGGAAAAACTGTTTTTT	CASSLAAGRGEKLFF
14	TRBV10-3	.	many	TRBJ2-7	TGTGCCATCAGTGAGACCAGGTCCTCCTACGAGCAGTACTTC	CAISETRSSYEQYF
16	TRBV18	TRBD2	.	TRBJ2-1	TGTGCCAGCTCACCCCCGTCTAGCGGGAGTCGGAATGAGCAGTTCTTC	CASSPPSSGSRNEQFF
15	TRBV5-1	.	.	TRBJ2-3	TGCGCCAGCAGCTTGGCGGCGGGGAGCACAGATACGCAGTATTTT	CASSLAAGSTDTQYF
18	TRBV15	.	many	TRBJ2-3	TGTGCCACCAGCAGAGAGTTCGGCGGTTTTGCGGGAACCGATACGCAGTATTTT	CATSREFGGFAGTDTQYF
16	TRBV29-1	TRBD1	few	TRBJ2-7	TGCAGCGTTGAAGAGATGACGGACAGGGCGTCCTACGAGCAGTACTTC	CSVEEMTDRASYEQYF
11	TRBV12-3/TRBV12-4	.	.	TRBJ2-3	TGTGCCAGCACCATTGCGGGTACGCAGTATTTT	CASTIAGTQYF
14	TRBV29-1	TRBD1	.	TRBJ1-6	TGCAGCGTCCGGACAGGGTTCGGTAATTCACCCCTCCACTTT	CSVRTGFGNSPLHF
14	TRBV5-6	.	few	TRBJ2-6	TGTGCCAGCCGGCCGTGGGCTGGGGCCAACGTCCTGACTTTC	CASRPWAGANVLTF
13	TRBV3-1	.	many	TRBJ2-7	TGTGCCAGCAGCCCTTATCCCTCCTACGAGCAGTACTTC	CASSPYPSYEQYF
17	TRBV12-3/TRBV12-4	TRBD2	few	TRBJ2-1	TGTGCCAGCAGTGCCCCGGGACTAGCAGCCTCCTACAATGAGCAGTTCTTC	CASSAPGLAASYNEQFF
14	TRBV5-1	.	many	TRBJ2-1	TGCGCCAGCAGCTCCTCCCCTACCCCTAATGAGCAGTTCTTC	CASSSSPTPNEQFF
15	TRBV5-4	.	.	TRBJ2-5	TGTGCCAGCAGCTTGGGAGCCCAGGCCCAAGAGACCCAGTACTTC	CASSLGAQAQETQYF
15	TRBV2	TRBD2	.	TRBJ2-1	TGTGCCAGCAGTGGTAGCGGGAGCCCCTTGGATGAGCAGTTCTTC	CASSGSGSPLDEQFF
15	TRBV7-2	.	.	TRBJ2-1	TGTGCCAGCAGCCCCGGGTCCGGGTTGGGGGATGAGCAGTTCTTC	CASSPGSGLGDEQFF
15	TRBV2	.	many	TRBJ2-2	TGTGCCAGCAGTGATAGGAGGAAGAACACCGGGGAGCTGTTTTTT	CASSDRRKNTGELFF
14	TRBV7-2	.	many	TRBJ1-1	TGTGCCAGCAGCTTAATAGGGTTGAACACTGAAGCTTTCTTT	CASSLIGLNTEAFF
13	TRBV6-5	.	many	TRBJ1-2	TGTGCCAGCAGTTCACAGGGTAACTATGGCTACACCTTC	CASSSQGNYGYTF
15	TRBV12-3/TRBV12-4	.	many	TRBJ2-2	TGTGCCAGCAGTTTTGACTGGGGGAACACCGGGGAGCTGTTTTTT	CASSFDWGNTGELFF
14	TRBV2	TRBD1	many	TRBJ2-5	TGTGCCAGCAGCCTCATGACAGGGGAAGAGACCCAGTACTTC	CASSLMTGEETQYF
14	TRBV2	TRBD2	many	TRBJ2-7	TGTGCCAGCAGCCCTAGCGGACCTCCCTACGAGCAGTACTTC	CASSPSGPPYEQYF
16	TRBV28	TRBD1	.	TRBJ2-7	TGTGCCAGCAGTTTACCCCCGGGACAGGGAGCCTACGAGCAGTACTTC	CASSLPPGQGAYEQYF
18	TRBV28	.	.	TRBJ2-3	TGTGCCAGCAGCGCTTGGACCGATATCAAATCGGGCACAGATACGCAGTATTTT	CASSAWTDIKSGTDTQYF
15	TRBV5-1	TRBD1	many	TRBJ2-2	TGCGCCAGCAGCCTGACAGGGGGCAACACCGGGGAGCTGTTTTTT	CASSLTGGNTGELFF
19	TRBV28	TRBD2	.	TRBJ2-2	TGTGCCAGCAGGCTTCTAGCGGGAACTCCCCACTCGCACACCGGGGAGCTGTTTTTT	CASRLLAGTPHSHTGELFF
15	TRBV5-1	.	few	TRBJ2-3	TGCGCCAGCAGCTTGCTAGGGACACGCACAGATACGCAGTATTTT	CASSLLGTRTDTQYF